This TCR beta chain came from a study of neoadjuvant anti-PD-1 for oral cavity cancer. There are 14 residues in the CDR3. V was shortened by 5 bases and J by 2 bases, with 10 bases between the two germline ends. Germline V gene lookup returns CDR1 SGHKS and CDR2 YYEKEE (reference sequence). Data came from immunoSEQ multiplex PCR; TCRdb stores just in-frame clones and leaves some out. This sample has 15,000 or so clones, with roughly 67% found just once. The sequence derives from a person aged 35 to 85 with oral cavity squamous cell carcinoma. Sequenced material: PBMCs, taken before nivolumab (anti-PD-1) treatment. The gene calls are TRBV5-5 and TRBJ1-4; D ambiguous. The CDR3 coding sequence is TGTGCCAGCAGTTTACGACCTACTAATGAAAAACTGTTTTTT. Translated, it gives CASSLRPTNEKLFF.